This T cell receptor (beta chain) came from a study of early T cells in non-severe SARS-CoV-2 infection. Study information: Bulk RNA taken from unsorted whole blood was sequenced, leaving chains unpaired.

The CDR3 runs 15 residues. The germline V gene has CDR1 SGHNT and CDR2 YYREEE (reference sequence). The junction had 5 bases not matched to a gene; V was cut back by 1 base and J by 5 bases. Individual cDNA molecules carried attached unique molecular identifiers. TCRdb re-called the 5' RACE reads through MiXCR, storing one row per CDR3 protein. Here the sample spans tens of thousands of distinct CDR3 sequences, more than 9% being singletons. This clonotype showed up just a few times. The chain couples TRBV5-4 to TRBJ2-1; TRBD2 agrees at 8 bases. The sequencing input was whole blood. The receptor's source is an adult who was a healthcare worker with PCR-confirmed SARS-CoV-2 infection or an uninfected control (not recorded which). CDR3 in amino acids: CASSLRLAFHNEQFF. CDR3 in DNA: TGTGCCAGCAGCTTGCGACTAGCGTTCCACAATGAGCAGTTCTTC.